The clone carrying this T cell receptor (beta chain) was seen once. These data belong to a study of blood T cells in healthy people across ages. Healthy Caucasian individuals from Russia aged 6 to 90 served as donors. For the second PCR, which ran for about 6 to 11 cycles, a sample-barcoded 5' primer and a J-beta primer mix were used. MiXCR, run by TCRdb on the 5' RACE reads, gives a single entry per CDR3 protein. This repertoire shows around 1.7 million distinct CDR3 sequences, roughly 30% found once; its top ten account for approximately 7.7%. The CDR3 contains 13 residues. Germline CDR1 reads DFQATT; CDR2 reads SNEGSKA (reference sequence). The V end lost 5 bases, the J end lost 5 bases, and 13 bases lay between the germline ends.

The chain recombines TRBV20-1 with TRBJ2-1, with D maybe TRBD2 (6 bases). This TCR derives from a woman aged 25 to 39 in good health. Material for sequencing was blood. The CDR3 loop is CSARDWRHNEQFF. CDR3 in DNA: TGCAGTGCTCGGGACTGGCGGCACAATGAGCAGTTCTTC.